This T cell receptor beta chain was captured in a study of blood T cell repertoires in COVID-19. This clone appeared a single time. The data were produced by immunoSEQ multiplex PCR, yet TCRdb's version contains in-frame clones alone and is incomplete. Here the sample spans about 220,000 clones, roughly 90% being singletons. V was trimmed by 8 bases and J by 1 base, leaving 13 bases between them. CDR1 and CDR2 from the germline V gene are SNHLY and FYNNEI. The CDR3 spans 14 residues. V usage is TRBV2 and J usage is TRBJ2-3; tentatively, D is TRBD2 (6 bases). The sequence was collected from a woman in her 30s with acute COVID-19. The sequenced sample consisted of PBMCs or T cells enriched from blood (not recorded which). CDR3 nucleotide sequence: TGTGCCAGCCGGCCGGGACTTCGCACAGATACGCAGTATTTT. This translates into CASRPGLRTDTQYF. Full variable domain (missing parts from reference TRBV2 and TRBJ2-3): EPEVTQTPSHQVTQMGQEVILRCVPISNHLYFYWYRQILGQKVEFLVSFYNNEISEKSEIFDDQFSVERPDGSNFTLKIRSTKLEDSAMYFCASRPGLRTDTQYFGPGTRLTVL.